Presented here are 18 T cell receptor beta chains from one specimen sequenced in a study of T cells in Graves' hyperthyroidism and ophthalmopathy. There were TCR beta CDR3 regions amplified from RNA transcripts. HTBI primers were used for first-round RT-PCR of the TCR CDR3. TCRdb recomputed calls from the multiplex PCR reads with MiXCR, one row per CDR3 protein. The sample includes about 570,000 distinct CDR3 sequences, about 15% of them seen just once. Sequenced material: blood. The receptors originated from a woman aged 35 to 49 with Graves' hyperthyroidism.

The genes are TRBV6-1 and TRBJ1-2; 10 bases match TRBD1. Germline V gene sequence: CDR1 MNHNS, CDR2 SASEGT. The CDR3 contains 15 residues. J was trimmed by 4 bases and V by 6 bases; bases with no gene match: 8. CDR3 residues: CASRAGTGAGYGYTF. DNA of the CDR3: TGTGCCAGCAGGGCCGGGACAGGGGCGGGCTATGGCTACACCTTC.

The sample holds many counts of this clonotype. The CDR3 sequence: CASSFESGAKNIQYF. The CDR3 DNA follows: TGTGCCAGCAGCTTTGAGTCCGGGGCCAAAAACATTCAGTACTTC. The chain carries TRBV7-2 and TRBJ2-4; D unresolved. The CDR3 consists of 15 residues. The V end lost 3 bases, the J end lost 1 base, and 10 bases lay between the germline ends. Germline V CDR1 and CDR2: SGHTA, FQGNSA.

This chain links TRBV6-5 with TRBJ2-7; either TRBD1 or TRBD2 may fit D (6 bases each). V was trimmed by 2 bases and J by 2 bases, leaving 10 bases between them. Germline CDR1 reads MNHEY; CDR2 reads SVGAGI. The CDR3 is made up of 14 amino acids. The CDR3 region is CASSYEEGAYEQYF. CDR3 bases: TGTGCCAGCAGTTACGAGGAGGGGGCCTACGAGCAGTACTTC.

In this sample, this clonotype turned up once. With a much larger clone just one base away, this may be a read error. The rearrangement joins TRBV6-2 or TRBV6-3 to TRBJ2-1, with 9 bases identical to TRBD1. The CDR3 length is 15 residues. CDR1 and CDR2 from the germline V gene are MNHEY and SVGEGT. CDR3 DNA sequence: TGTGCCGGCAGCGACTCGGGACAGGGTAACAATGAGCAGTTCTTC. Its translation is CAGSDSGQGNNEQFF.

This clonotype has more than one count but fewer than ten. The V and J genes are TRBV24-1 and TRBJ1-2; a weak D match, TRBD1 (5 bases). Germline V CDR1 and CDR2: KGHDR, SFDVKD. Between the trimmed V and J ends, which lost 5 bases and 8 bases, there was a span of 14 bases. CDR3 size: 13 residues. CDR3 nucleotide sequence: TGTGCCACCAGTGGTTCGACAGCTCAAGGCTACACCTTC. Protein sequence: CATSGSTAQGYTF.

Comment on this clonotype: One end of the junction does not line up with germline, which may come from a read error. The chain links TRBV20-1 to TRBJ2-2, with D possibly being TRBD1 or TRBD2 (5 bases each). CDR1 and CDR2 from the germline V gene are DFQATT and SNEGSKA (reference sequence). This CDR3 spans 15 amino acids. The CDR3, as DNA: TGCAGTGCTAGAGATAAAGACAGAAACACCGGGGAGCTGCTTTTT. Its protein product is CSARDKDRNTGELLF.

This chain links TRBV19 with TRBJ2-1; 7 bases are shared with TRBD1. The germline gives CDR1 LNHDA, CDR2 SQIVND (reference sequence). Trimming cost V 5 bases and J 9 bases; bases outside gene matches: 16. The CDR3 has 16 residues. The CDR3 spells CASSSPGQKSVVEQFF. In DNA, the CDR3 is TGTGCCAGTAGTTCACCGGGACAGAAAAGTGTGGTTGAGCAGTTCTTC.

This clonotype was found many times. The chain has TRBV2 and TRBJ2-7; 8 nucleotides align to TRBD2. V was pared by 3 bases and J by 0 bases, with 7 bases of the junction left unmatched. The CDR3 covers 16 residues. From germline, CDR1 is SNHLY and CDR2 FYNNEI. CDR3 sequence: CASSDTASGRSYEQYF. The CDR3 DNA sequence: TGTGCCAGCAGTGATACGGCTAGCGGGCGCTCCTACGAGCAGTACTTC.

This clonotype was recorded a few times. The CDR3 bases are TGTGCCAGCAGCTCCCATGGGGGATTTGAAGTCTACGAGCAGTACTTC. It codes for CASSSHGGFEVYEQYF. The chain has TRBV7-6 and TRBJ2-7; TRBD1 or TRBD2 may be the D gene (5 bases each). V shed 4 bases and J shed 3 bases, with 19 bases lying between them. This CDR3 is 16 amino acids long. Germline V gene lookup returns CDR1 SGHVS and CDR2 FNYEAQ. Full variable domain (rest looked up from reference TRBV7-6 and TRBJ2-7): GAGVSQSPRYKVTKRGQDVALRCDPISGHVSLYWYRQALGQGPEFLTYFNYEAQQDKSGLPNDRFSAERPEGSISTLTIQRTEQRDSAMYRCASSSHGGFEVYEQYFGPGTRLTVT.

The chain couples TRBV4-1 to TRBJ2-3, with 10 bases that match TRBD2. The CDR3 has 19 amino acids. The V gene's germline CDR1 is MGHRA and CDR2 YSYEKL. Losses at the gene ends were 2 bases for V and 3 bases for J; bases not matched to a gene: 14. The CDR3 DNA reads TGCGCCAGCAGCCAACCTGTGTGGGGCCTGACTAGCGGGACAGATACGCAGTATTTT. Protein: CASSQPVWGLTSGTDTQYF.

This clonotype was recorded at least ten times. The chain's CDR3 is CASSFFPGLVSYEQYF. The CDR3 region has the DNA TGCGCCAGCAGCTTTTTCCCGGGACTAGTATCGTACGAGCAGTACTTC. The rearrangement uses TRBV5-1 and TRBJ2-7; 8 bases agree with TRBD2. V shed 2 bases, J shed 4 bases, and the junction held 11 bases outside the gene matches. The CDR3 has 16 residues. Germline lookup yields CDR1 SGHRS and CDR2 YFSETQ.

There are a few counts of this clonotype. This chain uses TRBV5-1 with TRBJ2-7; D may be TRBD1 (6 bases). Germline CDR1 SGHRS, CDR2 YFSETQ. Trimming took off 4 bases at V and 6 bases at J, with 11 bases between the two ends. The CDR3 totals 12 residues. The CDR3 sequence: CASSPGDVEQYF. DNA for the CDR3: TGCGCCAGCAGCCCAGGGGACGTCGAGCAGTACTTC. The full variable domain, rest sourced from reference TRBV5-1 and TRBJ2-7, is KAGVTQTPRYLIKTRGQQVTLSCSPISGHRSVSWYQQTPGQGLQFLFEYFSETQRNKGNFPGRFSGRQFSNSRSEMNVSTLELGDSALYLCASSPGDVEQYFGPGTRLTVT.

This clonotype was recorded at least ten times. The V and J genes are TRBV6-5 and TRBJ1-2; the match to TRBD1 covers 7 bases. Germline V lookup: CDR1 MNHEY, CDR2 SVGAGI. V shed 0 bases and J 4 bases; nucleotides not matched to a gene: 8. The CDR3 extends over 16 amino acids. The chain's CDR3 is CASSYSGEGARYGYTF. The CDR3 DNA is TGTGCCAGCAGTTACTCGGGAGAGGGGGCGCGCTATGGCTACACCTTC.

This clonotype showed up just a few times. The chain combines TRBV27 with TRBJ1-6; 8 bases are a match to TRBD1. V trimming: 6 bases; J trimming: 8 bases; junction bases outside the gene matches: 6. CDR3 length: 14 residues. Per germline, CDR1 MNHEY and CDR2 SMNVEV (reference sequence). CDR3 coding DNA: TGTGCCAGCAGCCGGGACAGGCTTTATTCACCCCTCCACTTT. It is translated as CASSRDRLYSPLHF.

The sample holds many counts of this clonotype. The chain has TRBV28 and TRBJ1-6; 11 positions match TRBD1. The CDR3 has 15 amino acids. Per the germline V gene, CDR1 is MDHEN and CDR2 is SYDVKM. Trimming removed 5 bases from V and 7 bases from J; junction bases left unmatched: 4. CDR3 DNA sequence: TGTGCCAGCAGTATAAGGGACAGGGGGAATTCACCCCTCCACTTT. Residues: CASSIRDRGNSPLHF.

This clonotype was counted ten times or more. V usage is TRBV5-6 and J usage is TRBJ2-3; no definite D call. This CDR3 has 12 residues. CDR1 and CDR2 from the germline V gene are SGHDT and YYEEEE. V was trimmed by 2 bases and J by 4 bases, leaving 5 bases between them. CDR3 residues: CASSFPADTQYF. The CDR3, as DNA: TGTGCCAGCAGCTTCCCCGCAGATACGCAGTATTTT.

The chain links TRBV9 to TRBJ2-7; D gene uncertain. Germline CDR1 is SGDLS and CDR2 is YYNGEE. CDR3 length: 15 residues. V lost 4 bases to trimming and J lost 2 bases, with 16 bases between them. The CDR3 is CASSPDGHPAYEQYF. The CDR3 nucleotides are TGTGCCAGCAGCCCCGACGGCCACCCAGCCTACGAGCAGTACTTC.

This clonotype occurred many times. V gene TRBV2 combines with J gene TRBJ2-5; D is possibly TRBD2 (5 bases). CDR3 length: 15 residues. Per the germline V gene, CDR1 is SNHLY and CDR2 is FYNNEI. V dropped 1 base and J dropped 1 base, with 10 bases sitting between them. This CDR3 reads CASSEGGPPQETQYF. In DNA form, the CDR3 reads TGTGCCAGCAGTGAAGGAGGGCCCCCCCAAGAGACCCAGTACTTC.